This T cell receptor beta chain emerged from a study of graft-versus-host responses after intestinal transplantation. As for the study in general: Tacrolimus and steroids were given for 3 to 4 years to all recipients after anti-thymocyte globulin induction. Points from the study as a whole: Levels of circulating GvH clones at their peak were associated with early post-transplant HvG declines.

The repertoire was sequenced with immunoSEQ multiplex PCR; TCRdb's copy has only in-frame clones and lacks some. The data show under 140,000 clones, roughly 95% seen once. This clone appeared a single time. Antigen: not known. This specimen was unstimulated CD8+ T cells sorted from spleen or lymph node cells, taken before intestinal transplant. The source is a human donor who received an intestinal transplant.

The CDR3 loop is CASSVDGGGYTF. The CDR3 DNA is TGCGCCAGCAGCGTGGATGGAGGGGGCTACACCTTC. The chain recombines TRBV5-1 with TRBJ1-2, with D unresolved. The CDR3 sequence is 12 residues long. Trimming removed 4 bases from V and 8 bases from J, with 12 bases in between. The germline CDR1 and CDR2 sequences are SGHRS and YFSETQ.